The source of this T cell receptor beta chain is a study of T cell responses to AZD1222 COVID-19 vaccine. A remark on this clone: What it binds is unknown.

Study conclusions and caveats: The study sampled repertoires only after the peak T cell response. When two AZD1222 doses had been given, Spike-specific TCR breadth and depth rose. Reports indicate that nearly half of spike-specific TCRs are directed at unmutated variant regions.

TCRdb keeps only in-frame clones here, not all; method: immunoSEQ multiplex PCR. The table has about 120,000 clones, roughly 92% seen once. This receptor was taken from an adult in good health. This specimen was peripheral blood, taken on day 0 of AZD1222 vaccination.

This chain's CDR3 is CASSKSDTDPNTGELFF. Written as DNA, the CDR3 is TGTGCCAGCAGCAAATCCGACACAGATCCGAACACCGGGGAGCTGTTTTTT. This chain connects TRBV3-1 (or the pseudogene TRBV3-2) to TRBJ2-2, with D hard to call. Deletions cut 5 bases from V and 0 bases from J, with 16 bases between. The CDR3 is 17 amino acids. The germline CDR1 and CDR2 sequences are LGHDT and YNNKEL (reference sequence).